A single sample gave rise to the 20 T cell receptor beta chains below, sequenced in a study of cytomegalovirus exposure and HLA in healthy donors. Using immunoSEQ multiplex PCR, the repertoire was profiled, and TCRdb retains in-frame clones only, with some absent. The sample has more than 95,000 clones; about 90% are singletons. The sample consisted of PBMCs. The receptor source for this set is a woman aged 18-29 years in good health and CMV-seronegative.

This clone was observed a single time. This chain joins TRBV30 and TRBJ1-2, with TRBD1 identical over 9 bases. This CDR3 is 14 amino acids long. The ends lost 2 bases at V and 8 bases at J; junction bases unmatched: 9. CDR1 and CDR2 (germline): GTSNPN, SVGIG (reference sequence). CDR3 residues: CAWSSTGGIGGYTF. CDR3 sequence (DNA): TGTGCCTGGAGTTCTACAGGGGGCATTGGGGGCTACACCTTC. Combining the CDR3 with reference TRBV30 and TRBJ1-2 gives the whole variable domain SQTIHQWPATLVQPVGSPLSLECTVEGTSNPNLYWYRQAAGRGLQLLFYSVGIGQISSEVPQNLSASRPQDRQFILSSKKLLLSDSGFYLCAWSSTGGIGGYTFGSGTRLTVV.

V is TRBV5-1 and J is TRBJ2-7; TRBD1 aligns across 11 bases. The V gene end was trimmed by 4 bases and the J gene end by 5 bases; junction bases not matched to a gene: 8. Per germline, CDR1 SGHRS and CDR2 YFSETQ. This CDR3 is 15 amino acids long. The CDR3 DNA sequence: TGCGCCAGCAGCATCGGACAGGGGGCTTCGGACGAGCAGTACTTC. Translating gives CASSIGQGASDEQYF.

CDR3 coding DNA: TGTGCCAGCAGCTTAAGTGGCGGCAGGGGAGCAGATACGCAGTATTTT. Translation: CASSLSGGRGADTQYF. The genes are TRBV7-9 and TRBJ2-3, with D perhaps matching TRBD1 (6 bases). CDR1 SEHNR and CDR2 FQNEAQ come from the germline V gene (reference sequence). CDR3 length equals 16 residues. V shed 2 bases and J shed 4 bases, with 16 bases lying between them.

This sequence joins TRBV5-6 and TRBJ2-7; D is possibly TRBD1 (6 bases). CDR1 is SGHDT and CDR2 is YYEEEE in the germline V gene. Trimming removed 6 bases at V and 3 bases at J, with 13 bases between. The CDR3 length is 13 residues. The CDR3 reads CASTLGQNYEQYF. In DNA, the CDR3 is TGTGCCAGCACATTGGGACAAAACTACGAGCAGTACTTC. Looking up the rest from reference TRBV5-6 and TRBJ2-7 gives the full variable domain: DAGVTQSPTHLIKTRGQQVTLRCSPKSGHDTVSWYQQALGQGPQFIFQYYEEEERQRGNFPDRFSGHQFPNYSSELNVNALLLGDSALYLCASTLGQNYEQYFGPGTRLTVT.

The chain uses TRBV10-1 and TRBJ2-7; 11 bases align to TRBD2. Trimming took 5 bases from V and 12 from J; bases not matched to a gene: 9. Per the germline V gene, CDR1 is WNHNN and CDR2 is SYGVQD (reference sequence). The length of the CDR3 is 13 residues. The CDR3 nucleotides read TGCGCCAGCAGTCCCCGGGTAGCGGGGGGGCTGTACTTC. Its translation: CASSPRVAGGLYF.

The chain combines TRBV7-2 with TRBJ2-5; maybe TRBD2 (5 bases). The CDR3 is made up of 17 amino acids. Trimming shortened V by 2 bases and J by 2 bases, and 18 bases separated the two germline ends. The germline V gene has CDR1 SGHTA and CDR2 FQGNSA. CDR3 coding DNA: TGTGCCAGCAGCTTATTCGGGGTAGGGCGGGTTCAAGAGACCCAGTACTTC. Protein sequence: CASSLFGVGRVQETQYF.

This clone has a handful of counts. In DNA form, the CDR3 reads TGCGCCAGCAGCTTTATAGCGGGCGCCAACAATGAGCAGTTCTTC. It is translated as CASSFIAGANNEQFF. The rearrangement joins TRBV5-1 to TRBJ2-1, with 7 bases matching TRBD2. The trim removed 2 bases at V and 5 bases at J, leaving 7 bases unmatched. Germline loops: CDR1 SGHRS, CDR2 YFSETQ. The CDR3 has 15 amino acids.

This rearrangement joins TRBV18 to TRBJ1-5; D unclear. Trimming shortened V by 2 bases and J by 3 bases, and 11 bases separated the two germline ends. CDR1 and CDR2 from the germline V gene are KGHSH and LQKENI. The CDR3 consists of 15 residues. The CDR3 region has the DNA TGTGCCAGCTCACCATCTCTGGAGGCCAATCAGCCCCAGCATTTT. This codes for CASSPSLEANQPQHF.

The rearrangement joins TRBV9 to TRBJ2-2; D gene unclear. The germline V gene encodes CDR1 SGDLS and CDR2 YYNGEE. The V end lost 4 bases, the J end lost 0 bases, and 13 bases lay between the germline ends. The CDR3 totals 16 residues. The CDR3 sequence is CASSRGGSANTGELFF. The CDR3 region has the DNA TGTGCCAGCAGCCGCGGCGGTTCGGCGAACACCGGGGAGCTGTTTTTT.

The chain joins TRBV5-8 to TRBJ1-4; D is unclear. Trimming pared 0 bases from V and 4 bases from J, leaving 7 bases between. The CDR3 covers 14 residues. Germline assignment: CDR1 SGHTS and CDR2 YDEGEE. CDR3 sequence reads: CASSLVTVNEKLFF. In DNA form, the CDR3 reads TGTGCCAGCAGCTTGGTTACTGTTAATGAAAAACTGTTTTTT. Using reference TRBV5-8 and TRBJ1-4 for the parts outside the CDR3, the full variable domain is EAGVTQSPTHLIKTRGQQATLRCSPISGHTSVYWYQQALGLGLQFLLWYDEGEERNRGNFPPRFSGRQFPNYSSELNVNALELEDSALYLCASSLVTVNEKLFFGSGTQLSVL.

This clone was seen just once. The chain recombines TRBV18 with TRBJ1-2; D gene ambiguous. The V end was cut by 4 bases, the J end by 6 bases, with 9 bases between. Looked up from germline, CDR1 is KGHSH and CDR2 is LQKENI. This CDR3 is 12 amino acids long. The CDR3 loop is CASSLRGDGYTF. The CDR3 nucleotides read TGTGCCAGCTCACTCCGGGGAGATGGCTACACCTTC.

The gene calls are TRBV6-5 and TRBJ1-1, with no clear D. V dropped 4 bases and J dropped 3 bases, with 15 bases sitting between them. The CDR3 covers 15 residues. The germline CDR1 and CDR2 sequences are MNHEY and SVGAGI. The chain's CDR3 is CASSSRTLGDTEAFF. The CDR3 DNA follows: TGTGCCAGCAGTTCCCGGACCCTCGGGGACACTGAAGCTTTCTTT.

The chain has TRBV6-4 and TRBJ2-3, with a weak D call TRBD2 (6 bases). This CDR3 contains 13 residues. Germline-derived CDR1 and CDR2 are MRHNA and SNTAGT. V was clipped by 8 bases and J by 4 bases, with 13 bases between them. CDR3 in amino acids: CASSDGEADTQYF. CDR3 DNA: TGTGCCAGCTCGGACGGGGAGGCAGATACGCAGTATTTT.

The chain couples TRBV2 to TRBJ1-6, with D maybe TRBD1 (5 bases). CDR1 and CDR2 (germline): SNHLY, FYNNEI. The CDR3 extends over 12 amino acids. V was pared by 3 bases and J by 9 bases, with 6 bases between. The chain's CDR3 is CASSDQGSPLHF. CDR3 nucleotide sequence: TGTGCCAGCAGTGACCAGGGTTCACCCCTCCACTTT.

This clone is a singleton in its sample. This rearrangement joins TRBV5-8 to TRBJ1-2, with D perhaps TRBD1 (5 bases). The germline CDR1 and CDR2 sequences are SGHTS and YDEGEE. The CDR3 runs 15 residues. V lost 0 bases and J lost 4, with 13 bases in between. The CDR3 protein is CASSLAPDRIYGYTF. The CDR3 nucleotides read TGTGCCAGCAGCTTGGCGCCAGACAGAATCTATGGCTACACCTTC.

The CDR3 DNA sequence: TGTGCCAGCAGTACAGGGACAGACTATGGCTACACCTTC. Amino acids: CASSTGTDYGYTF. The chain recombines TRBV6-5 with TRBJ1-2; TRBD1 matches 7 bases. CDR1 is MNHEY, CDR2 SVGAGI, per germline. J gave up 3 bases and V 5 bases, and 3 bases lay outside the gene matches. CDR3 length: 13 amino acids.

The chain has TRBV7-9 and TRBJ2-1, with no clear D. From germline, CDR1 is SEHNR and CDR2 FQNEAQ (reference sequence). CDR3 length: 14 amino acids. V shed 0 bases and J shed 9 bases, with 12 bases lying between them. CDR3 sequence (DNA): TGTGCCAGCAGCTTAGCGCTTAAAAGAGGTGAGCAGTTCTTC. It encodes CASSLALKRGEQFF. The full variable domain, in which reference TRBV7-9 and TRBJ2-1 provide the parts outside the CDR3, is DTGVSQNPRHKITKRGQNVTFRCDPISEHNRLYWYRQTLGQGPEFLTYFQNEAQLEKSRLLSDRFSAERPKGSFSTLEIQRTEQGDSAMYLCASSLALKRGEQFFGPGTRLTVL.

The gene calls are TRBV7-9 and TRBJ2-3, with TRBD1 identical over 11 bases. V shed 5 bases, J shed 5 bases, and the junction held 12 bases outside the gene matches. The CDR3 is 17 residues long. The germline CDR1 and CDR2 sequences are SEHNR and FQNEAQ (reference sequence). The DNA for the CDR3 is TGTGCCAGCAGCGCCTCCGGGACAGGGGGGAGGATAGATACGCAGTATTTT. The encoded protein is CASSASGTGGRIDTQYF.

This clone was picked up one time. This chain links TRBV4-1 with TRBJ2-7; 12 nucleotides line up with TRBD2. Per the germline V gene, CDR1 is MGHRA and CDR2 is YSYEKL. With V trimmed by 4 bases and J by 3 bases, 7 bases remained unmatched. The CDR3 has 16 amino acids. CDR3 sequence (DNA): TGCGCCAGCAGCCGCCCCGGGACTAGCGGGTTCTACGAGCAGTACTTC. Residues: CASSRPGTSGFYEQYF.

This clone was seen ten or more times. The chain links TRBV10-3 to TRBJ1-1; no reliable D call. Trimming cost V 7 bases and J 1 base, with 19 bases left between them. Germline loops: CDR1 ENHRY, CDR2 SYGVKD. The CDR3 covers 16 residues. The CDR3 here is CAIMGGEIAPNTEAFF. In DNA form, the CDR3 reads TGTGCCATCATGGGCGGGGAAATAGCACCGAACACTGAAGCTTTCTTT.